This is a list of T cell receptor beta chains from one sample in a study of blood T cell repertoires in COVID-19. TCRdb keeps only in-frame clones here, not all; method: immunoSEQ multiplex PCR. The table records more than 150,000 clones, 80% of them present only once. Sequenced input: PBMCs or T cells enriched from blood (not recorded which). The receptors come from a man in his sixties who had been exposed to COVID-19. Both conserved end residues are part of each CDR3. The D gene is left open where the match is weak. Clone size, where shown, is once, few, many, or a class for clones that have expanded.

d_gene,j_gene,v_gene,abundance,CDR3nt,CDR3aa
TRBD2,TRBJ2-1,TRBV7-3,.,TGTGCCAGCAGCTTAACGGCTAGCGGCTCCTACAATGAGCAGTTCTTC,CASSLTASGSYNEQFF
TRBD1,TRBJ2-7,TRBV27,many,TGTGCCAGCAGCTTCTCTCTCGGGGACAGTTACGAGCAGTACTTC,CASSFSLGDSYEQYF
TRBD1,TRBJ1-2,TRBV15,.,TGTGCCACCAGCAGAGATGGGACAGGGATCTCAAATGCTGATGGCTACACCTTC,CATSRDGTGISNADGYTF
.,TRBJ2-3,TRBV5-5,once,TGTGCCAGCATCCTGGGAGTGCAGTATTTT,CASILGVQYF
.,TRBJ2-4,TRBV2,once,TGTGCCAGCAGTCACAGCAATTATCTAGCCAAAAACATTCAGTACTTC,CASSHSNYLAKNIQYF
.,TRBJ1-5,TRBV29-1,.,TGCAGCGTTGCTAGGGACAAACATCAGCCCCAGCATTTT,CSVARDKHQPQHF
TRBD1,TRBJ2-7,TRBV7-2,few,TGTGCCAGCAGCTTAGAGGGGTACAGGGGGCGAGGCTACGAGCAGTACTTC,CASSLEGYRGRGYEQYF
TRBD2,TRBJ2-5,TRBV19,.,TGTGCCAGTAGCGGTCATGGTGATCCCAGCGGGGTGGAGACCCAGTACTTC,CASSGHGDPSGVETQYF
.,TRBJ1-6,TRBV14,.,TGTGCCAGCAGCCAAGCAGGGTCCAATTCACCCCTCCACTTT,CASSQAGSNSPLHF
TRBD2,TRBJ2-2,TRBV6-2/TRBV6-3,.,TGTGCCAGCAGTTACACGGGAGGAGGGGAGCTGTTTTTT,CASSYTGGGELFF
TRBD1,TRBJ2-7,TRBV2,.,TGTGCCAGCAACCGGGACAGGGGGTTCGACGAGCAGTACTTC,CASNRDRGFDEQYF
.,TRBJ1-3,TRBV7-2,few,TGTGCCAGCAGCCCGAAGGGGGTATCTGGAAACACCATATATTTT,CASSPKGVSGNTIYF
TRBD1,TRBJ1-1,TRBV5-4,.,TGTGCCAGCAGCCTCGGGACAGTGAACACTGAAGCTTTCTTT,CASSLGTVNTEAFF
TRBD1,TRBJ2-1,TRBV6-5,.,TGTGCCAGCAGTAGCCCCGGGACAGGCTACAATGAGCAGTTCTTC,CASSSPGTGYNEQFF
TRBD1,TRBJ1-4,TRBV7-9,.,TGTGCCAGCAGCTTTATGCCGGGACAGGGAGACGAAAAACTGTTTTTT,CASSFMPGQGDEKLFF
TRBD1,TRBJ2-5,TRBV6-2/TRBV6-3,.,TGTGCCAGCAGTTTCCCTTCTGGGACAGACCAAGAGACCCAGTACTTC,CASSFPSGTDQETQYF
.,TRBJ1-1,TRBV6-5,many,TGTGCCAGCAGTTACTCGAAAGTCAGCACTGAAGCTTTCTTT,CASSYSKVSTEAFF
.,TRBJ2-5,TRBV30,.,TGTGCCTGGACCCTCGGTAGTACCCAGTACTTC,CAWTLGSTQYF
TRBD1,TRBJ1-1,TRBV14,.,TGTGTCAGCAGCCACCGTACAGGGGGGTCCACTGAAGCTTTCTTT,CVSSHRTGGSTEAFF
TRBD1,TRBJ1-1,TRBV29-1,.,TGCAGCGCCGTGAGGGGGCCGGGAACTGAAGCTTTCTTT,CSAVRGPGTEAFF
.,TRBJ2-7,TRBV1,.,.,CTSSQEWGLGAYEQYF
TRBD1,TRBJ1-2,TRBV2,few,TGTGCCAGCAGCCAGGACAGGGGCGATGGCTACACCTTC,CASSQDRGDGYTF
TRBD1,TRBJ1-2,TRBV18,.,TGTGCCAGCTCACCAGATACCTCCGGGACAGGGGGCCCTTTGAATGGCTACACCTTC,CASSPDTSGTGGPLNGYTF
.,TRBJ1-1,TRBV7-3,.,TGTGCCAGCAGGTCAGGGAAGAACACTGAAGCTTTCTTT,CASRSGKNTEAFF
.,TRBJ2-1,TRBV5-1,.,TGCGCCAGCAGCTTAACCCCTCGGGAGACCTACAATGAGCAGTTCTTC,CASSLTPRETYNEQFF
.,TRBJ2-1,TRBV6-6,.,TGTGCCAGCAGTTACGGGGCTAGCAATGAGCAGTTCTTC,CASSYGASNEQFF
TRBD1,TRBJ1-5,TRBV18,.,TGTGCCAGCTCGCGCTCCGACAGGGGAGGGAATCAGCCCCAGCATTTT,CASSRSDRGGNQPQHF
.,TRBJ1-5,TRBV27,once,TGTGCCAGCAGTTTAATCAGGGTAGCAGGGCAGCCCCAGCATTTT,CASSLIRVAGQPQHF
.,TRBJ1-5,TRBV19,.,TGTGCCAGTAGCCTGGGGGCGCATCAGCCCCAGCATTTT,CASSLGAHQPQHF
TRBD1,TRBJ2-7,TRBV19,.,TGTGCCAGTAGGAACCCCGGACAGGGTAGCTCCTACGAGCAGTACTTC,CASRNPGQGSSYEQYF
TRBD1,TRBJ2-5,TRBV9,.,TGTGCCAGCAGCGTAAACCGACAGGGGGCGGTAGAGACCCAGTACTTC,CASSVNRQGAVETQYF
TRBD2,TRBJ2-1,TRBV15,.,TGTGCCACCAGCAGAGTTAGGGGCAGGGGAGGAGTATCTAGCGGGAACTCCTACAATGAGCAGTTCTTC,CATSRVRGRGGVSSGNSYNEQFF
TRBD1,TRBJ1-2,TRBV28,few,TGTGCCAGCCGTGACAGGGGGCGAGGCTATGGCTACACCTTC,CASRDRGRGYGYTF
TRBD1,TRBJ1-1,TRBV9,.,TGTGCCAGCAGCGGACAGGGTGGATTCGGGACTGAAGCTTTCTTT,CASSGQGGFGTEAFF